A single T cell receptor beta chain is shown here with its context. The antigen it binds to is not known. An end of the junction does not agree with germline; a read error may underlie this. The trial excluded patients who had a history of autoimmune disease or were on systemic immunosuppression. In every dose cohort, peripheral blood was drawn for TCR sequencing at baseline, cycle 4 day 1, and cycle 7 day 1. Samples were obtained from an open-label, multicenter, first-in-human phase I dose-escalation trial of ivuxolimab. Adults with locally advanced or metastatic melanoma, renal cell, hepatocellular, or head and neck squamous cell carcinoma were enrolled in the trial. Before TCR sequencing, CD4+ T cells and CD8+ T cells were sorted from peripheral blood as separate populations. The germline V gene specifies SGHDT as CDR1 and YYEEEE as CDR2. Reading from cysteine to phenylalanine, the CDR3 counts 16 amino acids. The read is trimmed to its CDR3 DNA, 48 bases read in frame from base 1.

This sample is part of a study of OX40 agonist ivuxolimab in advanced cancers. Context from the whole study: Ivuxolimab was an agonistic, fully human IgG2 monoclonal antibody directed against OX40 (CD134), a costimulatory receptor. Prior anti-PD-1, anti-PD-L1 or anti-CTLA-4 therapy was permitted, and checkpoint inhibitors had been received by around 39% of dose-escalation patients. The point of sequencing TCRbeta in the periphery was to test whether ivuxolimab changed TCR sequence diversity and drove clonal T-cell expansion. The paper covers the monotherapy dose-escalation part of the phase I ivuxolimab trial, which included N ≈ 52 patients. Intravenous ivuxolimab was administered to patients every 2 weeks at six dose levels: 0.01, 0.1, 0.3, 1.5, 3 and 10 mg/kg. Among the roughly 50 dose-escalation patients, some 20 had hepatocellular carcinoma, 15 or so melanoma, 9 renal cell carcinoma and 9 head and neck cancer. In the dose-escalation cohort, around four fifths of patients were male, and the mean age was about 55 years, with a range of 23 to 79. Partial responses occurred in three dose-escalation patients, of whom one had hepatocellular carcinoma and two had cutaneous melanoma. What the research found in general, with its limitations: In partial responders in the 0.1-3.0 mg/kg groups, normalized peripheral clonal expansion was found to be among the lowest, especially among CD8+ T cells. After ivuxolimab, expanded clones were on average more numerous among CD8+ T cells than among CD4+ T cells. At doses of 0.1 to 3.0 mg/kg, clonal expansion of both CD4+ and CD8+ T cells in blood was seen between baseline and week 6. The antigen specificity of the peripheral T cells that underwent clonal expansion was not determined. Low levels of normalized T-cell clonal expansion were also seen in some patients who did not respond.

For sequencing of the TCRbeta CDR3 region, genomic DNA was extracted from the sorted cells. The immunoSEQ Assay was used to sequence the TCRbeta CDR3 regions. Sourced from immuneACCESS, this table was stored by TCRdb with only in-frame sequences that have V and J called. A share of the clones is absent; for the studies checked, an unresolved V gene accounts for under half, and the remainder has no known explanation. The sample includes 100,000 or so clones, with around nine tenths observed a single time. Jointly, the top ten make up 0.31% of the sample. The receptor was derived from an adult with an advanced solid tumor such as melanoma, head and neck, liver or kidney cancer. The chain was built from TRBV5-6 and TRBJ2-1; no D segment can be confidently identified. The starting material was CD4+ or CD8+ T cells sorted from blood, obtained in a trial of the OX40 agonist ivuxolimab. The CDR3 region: CVSSSFRVVSYNEQFF. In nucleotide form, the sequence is TGTGTCAGCAGCTCTTTTAGGGTAGTCTCCTACAATGAGCAGTTCTTC.